A single sample gave rise to the 2 T cell receptor beta chains below, sequenced in a study of blood T cell repertoires in COVID-19. Sequencing was performed with immunoSEQ multiplex PCR; in TCRdb, only in-frame clones are kept and a portion is missing. The sample carries approximately 90,000 clones, 60% to 85% recorded once. Sequencing was done on a sample of peripheral blood. The receptors here all came from a human donor in a cohort sampled during active COVID-19.

V is TRBV7-3 and J is TRBJ2-3; 8 bases line up with TRBD2. Per the germline V gene, CDR1 is SGHTA and CDR2 is FQGTGA. CDR3 length: 17 amino acids. Trimming removed 2 bases from V and 0 bases from J; junction bases left unmatched: 7. As DNA, the CDR3 is TGTGCCAGCAGCTTAGCTACTAGCGGAATCAGCACAGATACGCAGTATTTT. This gives the protein CASSLATSGISTDTQYF. The complete variable domain, with remaining parts taken from reference TRBV7-3 and TRBJ2-3, reads GAGVSQTPSNKVTEKGKYVELRCDPISGHTALYWYRQSLGQGPEFLIYFQGTGAADDSGLPNDRFFAVRPEGSVSTLKIQRTERGDSAVYLCASSLATSGISTDTQYFGPGTRLTVL.

The rearrangement links TRBV14 to TRBJ2-4; 7 bases line up with TRBD2. The CDR3 is made up of 16 amino acids. Germline V gene lookup returns CDR1 SGHDN and CDR2 FVKESK. Unmatched junction bases numbered 8, after V lost 5 bases and J lost 1 base. The CDR3, as DNA: TGTGCCAGCAGCTTAGGAGCGGGGTGGGCCAAAAACATTCAGTACTTC. Amino acid sequence: CASSLGAGWAKNIQYF.